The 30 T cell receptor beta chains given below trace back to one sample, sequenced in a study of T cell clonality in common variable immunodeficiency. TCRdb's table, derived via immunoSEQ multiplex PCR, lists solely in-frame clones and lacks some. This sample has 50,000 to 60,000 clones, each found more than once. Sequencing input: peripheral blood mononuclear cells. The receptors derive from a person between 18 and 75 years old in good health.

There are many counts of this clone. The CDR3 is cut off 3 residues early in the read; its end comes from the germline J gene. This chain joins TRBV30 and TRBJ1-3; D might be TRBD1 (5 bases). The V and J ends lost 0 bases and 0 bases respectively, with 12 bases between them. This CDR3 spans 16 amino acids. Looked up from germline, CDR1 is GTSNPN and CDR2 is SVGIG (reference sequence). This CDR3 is CAWSVLRQSSGNTIYF. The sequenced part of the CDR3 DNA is TGTGCCTGGAGTGTACTGAGACAGAGCTCTGGAAACACC.

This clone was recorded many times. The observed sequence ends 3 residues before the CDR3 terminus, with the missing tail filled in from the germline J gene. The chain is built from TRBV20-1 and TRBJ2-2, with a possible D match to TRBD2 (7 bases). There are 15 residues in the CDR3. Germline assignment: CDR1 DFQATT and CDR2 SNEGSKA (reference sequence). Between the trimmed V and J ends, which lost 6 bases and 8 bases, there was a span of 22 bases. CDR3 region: CSAQGGATGVGELFF. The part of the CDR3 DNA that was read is TGCAGTGCACAAGGGGGGGCGACGGGGGTGGGGGAG.

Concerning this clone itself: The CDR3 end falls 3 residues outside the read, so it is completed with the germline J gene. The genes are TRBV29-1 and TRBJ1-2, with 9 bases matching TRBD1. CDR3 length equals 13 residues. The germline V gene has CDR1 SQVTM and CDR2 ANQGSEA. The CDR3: CSVGTGDYNDYTF. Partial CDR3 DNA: TGCAGCGTTGGGACAGGGGACTACAATGAC. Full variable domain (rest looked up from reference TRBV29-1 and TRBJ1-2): SAVISQKPSRDICQRGTSLTIQCQVDSQVTMMFWYRQQPGQSLTLIATANQGSEATYESGFVIDKFPISRPNLTFSTLTVSNMSPEDSSIYLCSVGTGDYNDYTFGSGTRLTVV.

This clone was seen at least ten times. The CDR3 sequence: CASSPTGQGDYNEQFF. Partial CDR3 DNA: TGTGCCAGCAGTCCTACAGGACAGGGAGATTATAATGAG. This chain links TRBV6-4 with TRBJ2-1; 8 nucleotides line up with TRBD1. The DNA ends 3 residues before the CDR3 does, and the rest of the CDR3 is filled in from the germline J gene. J gave up 7 bases and V 5 bases, and 13 bases lay outside the gene matches. Germline-derived CDR1 and CDR2 are MRHNA and SNTAGT. The CDR3 is made up of 16 amino acids.

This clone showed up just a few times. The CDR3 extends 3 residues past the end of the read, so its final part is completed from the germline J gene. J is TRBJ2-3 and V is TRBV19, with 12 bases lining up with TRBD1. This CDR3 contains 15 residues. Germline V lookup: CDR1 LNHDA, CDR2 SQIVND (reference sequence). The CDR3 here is CASATGTGGGETQYF. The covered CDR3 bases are TGTGCCAGCGCGACCGGGACAGGGGGCGGGGAGACG.

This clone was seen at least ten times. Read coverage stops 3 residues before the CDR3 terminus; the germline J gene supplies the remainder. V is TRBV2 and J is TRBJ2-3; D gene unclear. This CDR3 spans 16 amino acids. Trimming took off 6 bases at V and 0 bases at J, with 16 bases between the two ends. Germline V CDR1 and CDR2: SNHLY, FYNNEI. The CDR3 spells CASSLPGGPSTDTQYF. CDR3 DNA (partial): TGTGCCAGCAGCCTGCCTGGCGGCCCTAGCACAGATACG. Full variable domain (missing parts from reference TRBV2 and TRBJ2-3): EPEVTQTPSHQVTQMGQEVILRCVPISNHLYFYWYRQILGQKVEFLVSFYNNEISEKSEIFDDQFSVERPDGSNFTLKIRSTKLEDSAMYFCASSLPGGPSTDTQYFGPGTRLTVL.

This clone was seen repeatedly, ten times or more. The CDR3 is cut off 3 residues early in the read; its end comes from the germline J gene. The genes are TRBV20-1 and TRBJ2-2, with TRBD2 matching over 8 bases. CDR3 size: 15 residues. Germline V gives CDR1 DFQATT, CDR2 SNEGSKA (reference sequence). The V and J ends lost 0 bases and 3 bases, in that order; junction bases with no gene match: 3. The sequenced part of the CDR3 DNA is TGCAGTGCTAGAGATAGCGGGATGGACACCGGGGAG. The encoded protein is CSARDSGMDTGE. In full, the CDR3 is CSARDSGMDTGELFF.

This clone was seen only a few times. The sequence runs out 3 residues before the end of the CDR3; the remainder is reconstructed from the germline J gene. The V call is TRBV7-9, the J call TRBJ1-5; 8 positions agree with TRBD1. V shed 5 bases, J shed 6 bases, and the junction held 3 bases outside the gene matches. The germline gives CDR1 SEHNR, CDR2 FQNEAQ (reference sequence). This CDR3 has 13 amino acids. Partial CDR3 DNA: TGTGCCAGCAGCCCGACAGGGGCTCAGCCC. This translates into CASSPTGAQP. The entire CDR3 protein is CASSPTGAQPQHF.

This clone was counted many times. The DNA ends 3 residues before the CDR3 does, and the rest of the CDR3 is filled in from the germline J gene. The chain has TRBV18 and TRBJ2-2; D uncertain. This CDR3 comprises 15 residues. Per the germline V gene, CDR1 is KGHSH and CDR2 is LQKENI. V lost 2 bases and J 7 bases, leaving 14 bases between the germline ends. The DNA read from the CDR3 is TGTGCCAGCTCACCATTCCTGACTCTTTTCGGGGAG. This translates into CASSPFLTLFGE. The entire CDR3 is CASSPFLTLFGELFF.

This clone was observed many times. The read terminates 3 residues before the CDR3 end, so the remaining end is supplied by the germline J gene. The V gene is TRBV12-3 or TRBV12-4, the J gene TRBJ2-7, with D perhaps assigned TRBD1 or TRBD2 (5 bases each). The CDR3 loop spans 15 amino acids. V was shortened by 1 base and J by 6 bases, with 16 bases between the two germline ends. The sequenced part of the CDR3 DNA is TGTGCCAGCAGTTTAGTGGCAGGTATGAGGGGCGAG. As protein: CASSLVAGMRGE. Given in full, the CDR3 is CASSLVAGMRGEQYF.

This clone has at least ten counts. The CDR3 spells CASSGDREADEAFF. The covered CDR3 bases are TGTGCCAGCAGTGGGGACAGGGAGGCAGATGAA. This chain joins TRBV6-1 and TRBJ1-1, with 9 positions matching TRBD1. From the germline J gene comes the end of the CDR3, since the read stops 3 residues before it. The junction had 7 bases not matched to a gene; V was cut back by 4 bases and J by 7 bases. This CDR3 spans 14 amino acids. The germline V gene encodes CDR1 MNHNS and CDR2 SASEGT.

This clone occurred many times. The CDR3 bases that were read are TGTGCCATCAGTCCCGGGACAGAGAACACTGAA. Its translation is CAISPGTENTE. The entire CDR3 protein is CAISPGTENTEAFF. The genes are TRBV10-3 and TRBJ1-1, with 7 bases matching TRBD1. The CDR3 goes on 3 residues after the read ends, and that part is filled in from the germline J gene. Germline V gives CDR1 ENHRY, CDR2 SYGVKD. This CDR3 region has 14 residues. Trimming at V came to 5 bases and at J to 1 base, leaving 4 bases not matched to a gene.

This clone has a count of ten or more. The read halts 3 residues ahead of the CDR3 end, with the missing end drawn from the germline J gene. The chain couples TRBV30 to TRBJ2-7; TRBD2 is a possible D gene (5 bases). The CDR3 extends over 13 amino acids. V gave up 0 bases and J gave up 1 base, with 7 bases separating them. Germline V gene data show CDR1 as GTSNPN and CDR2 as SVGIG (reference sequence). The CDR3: CAWSVEGSYEQYF. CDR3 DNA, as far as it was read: TGTGCCTGGAGTGTAGAGGGTTCCTACGAG. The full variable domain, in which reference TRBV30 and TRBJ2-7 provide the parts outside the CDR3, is SQTIHQWPATLVQPVGSPLSLECTVEGTSNPNLYWYRQAAGRGLQLLFYSVGIGQISSEVPQNLSASRPQDRQFILSSKKLLLSDSGFYLCAWSVEGSYEQYFGPGTRLTVT.

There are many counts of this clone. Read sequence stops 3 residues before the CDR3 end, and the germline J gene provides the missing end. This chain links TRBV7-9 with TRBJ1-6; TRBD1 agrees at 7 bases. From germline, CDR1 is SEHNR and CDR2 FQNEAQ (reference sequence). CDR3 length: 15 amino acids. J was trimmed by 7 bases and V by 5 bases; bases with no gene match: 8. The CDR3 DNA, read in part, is TGTGCCAGCAGCACAAGGACAGGAGGGAATTCACCC. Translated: CASSTRTGGNSP. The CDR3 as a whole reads CASSTRTGGNSPLHF. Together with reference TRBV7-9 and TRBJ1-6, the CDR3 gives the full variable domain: DTGVSQNPRHKITKRGQNVTFRCDPISEHNRLYWYRQTLGQGPEFLTYFQNEAQLEKSRLLSDRFSAERPKGSFSTLEIQRTEQGDSAMYLCASSTRTGGNSPLHFGNGTRLTVT.

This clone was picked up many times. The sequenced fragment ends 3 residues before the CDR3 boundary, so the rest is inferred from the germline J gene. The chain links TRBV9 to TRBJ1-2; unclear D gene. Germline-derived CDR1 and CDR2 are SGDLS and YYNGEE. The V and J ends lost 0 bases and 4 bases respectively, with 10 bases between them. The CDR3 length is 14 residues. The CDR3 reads CASSVEASVYGYTF. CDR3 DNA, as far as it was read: TGTGCCAGCAGCGTAGAAGCTTCGGTCTATGGC.

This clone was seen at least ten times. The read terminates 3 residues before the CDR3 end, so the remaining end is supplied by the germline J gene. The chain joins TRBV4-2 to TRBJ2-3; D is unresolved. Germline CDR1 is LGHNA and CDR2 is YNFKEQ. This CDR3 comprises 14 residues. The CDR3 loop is CASSQAGSQETQYF. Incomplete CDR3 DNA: TGTGCCAGCAGCCAAGCCGGGTCCCAAGAGACG.

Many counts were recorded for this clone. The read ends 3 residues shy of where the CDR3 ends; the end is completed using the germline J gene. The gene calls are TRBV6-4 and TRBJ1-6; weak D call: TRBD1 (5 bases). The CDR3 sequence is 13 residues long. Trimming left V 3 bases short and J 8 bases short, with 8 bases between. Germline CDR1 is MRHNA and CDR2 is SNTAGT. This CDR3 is CASSDLGDSPLHF. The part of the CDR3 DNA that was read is TGTGCCAGCAGTGATTTAGGGGATTCACCC.

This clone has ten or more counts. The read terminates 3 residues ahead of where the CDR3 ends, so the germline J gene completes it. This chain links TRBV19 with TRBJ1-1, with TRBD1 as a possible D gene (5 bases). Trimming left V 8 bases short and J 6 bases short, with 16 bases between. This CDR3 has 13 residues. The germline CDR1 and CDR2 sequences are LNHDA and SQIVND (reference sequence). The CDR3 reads CASSGESGAEAFF. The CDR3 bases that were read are TGTGCCAGTTCTGGAGAATCGGGGGCTGAA.

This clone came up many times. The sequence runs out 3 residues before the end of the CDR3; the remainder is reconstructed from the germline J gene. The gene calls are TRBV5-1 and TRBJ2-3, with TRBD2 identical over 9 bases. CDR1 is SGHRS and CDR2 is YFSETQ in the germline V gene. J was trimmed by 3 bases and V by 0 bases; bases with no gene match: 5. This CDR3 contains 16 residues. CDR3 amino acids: CASSLGAGGGTDTQYF. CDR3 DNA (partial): TGCGCCAGCAGCTTGGGAGCGGGGGGAGGAACAGATACG.

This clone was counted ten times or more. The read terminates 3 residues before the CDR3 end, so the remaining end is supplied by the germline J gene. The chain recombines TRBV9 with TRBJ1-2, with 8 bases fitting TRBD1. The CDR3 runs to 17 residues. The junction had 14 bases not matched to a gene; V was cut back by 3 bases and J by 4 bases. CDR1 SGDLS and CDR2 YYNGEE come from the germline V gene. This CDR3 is CASSAPPTGDGAYGYTF. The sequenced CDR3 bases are TGTGCCAGCAGCGCTCCACCGACAGGGGATGGTGCCTATGGC.

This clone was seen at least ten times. CDR3 in amino acids: CASSLSGVTEAFF. The sequenced CDR3 bases are TGTGCCAGCAGCTTATCAGGAGTTACTGAA. This chain joins TRBV5-6 and TRBJ1-1, with D hard to call. The read stops 3 residues short of the end of the CDR3; the missing end is completed from the germline J gene. The V gene lost 2 bases and the J gene lost 5 bases, with 10 bases spanning the gap. Looked up from germline, CDR1 is SGHDT and CDR2 is YYEEEE. The CDR3 extends over 13 amino acids.

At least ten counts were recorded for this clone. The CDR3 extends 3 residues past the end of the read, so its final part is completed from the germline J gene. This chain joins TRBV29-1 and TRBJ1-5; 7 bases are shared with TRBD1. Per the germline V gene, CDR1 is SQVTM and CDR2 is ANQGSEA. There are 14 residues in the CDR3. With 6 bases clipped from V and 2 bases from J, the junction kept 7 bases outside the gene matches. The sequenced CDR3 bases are TGCAGCGTCGCTACAGGGGATGGCAATCAGCCC. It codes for CSVATGDGNQP. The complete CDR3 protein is CSVATGDGNQPQHF. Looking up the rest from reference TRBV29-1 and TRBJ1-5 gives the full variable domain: SAVISQKPSRDICQRGTSLTIQCQVDSQVTMMFWYRQQPGQSLTLIATANQGSEATYESGFVIDKFPISRPNLTFSTLTVSNMSPEDSSIYLCSVATGDGNQPQHFGDGTRLSIL.

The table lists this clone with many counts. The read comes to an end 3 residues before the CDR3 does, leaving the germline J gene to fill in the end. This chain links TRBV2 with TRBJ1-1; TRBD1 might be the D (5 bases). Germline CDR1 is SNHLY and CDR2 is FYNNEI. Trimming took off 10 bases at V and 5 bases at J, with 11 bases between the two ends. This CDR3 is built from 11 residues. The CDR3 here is CATGAGTEAFF. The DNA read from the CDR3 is TGTGCCACTGGAGCAGGGACTGAA.

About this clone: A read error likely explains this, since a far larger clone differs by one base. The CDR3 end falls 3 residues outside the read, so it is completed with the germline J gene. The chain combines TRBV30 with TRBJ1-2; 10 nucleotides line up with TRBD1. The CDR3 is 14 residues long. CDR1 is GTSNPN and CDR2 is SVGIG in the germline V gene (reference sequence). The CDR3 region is CARRDRGIGYGYTF. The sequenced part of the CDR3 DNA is TGTGCCCGGAGGGACAGGGGAATCGGCTATGGC.

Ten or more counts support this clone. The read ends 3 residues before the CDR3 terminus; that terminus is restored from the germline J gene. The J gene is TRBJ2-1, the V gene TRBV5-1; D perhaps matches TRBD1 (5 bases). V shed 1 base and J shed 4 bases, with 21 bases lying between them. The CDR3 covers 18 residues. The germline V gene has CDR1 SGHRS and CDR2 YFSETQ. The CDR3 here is CASSLWTSPSPLYNEQFF. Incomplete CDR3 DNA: TGCGCCAGCAGCTTGTGGACATCTCCTTCCCCTCTTTACAATGAG.

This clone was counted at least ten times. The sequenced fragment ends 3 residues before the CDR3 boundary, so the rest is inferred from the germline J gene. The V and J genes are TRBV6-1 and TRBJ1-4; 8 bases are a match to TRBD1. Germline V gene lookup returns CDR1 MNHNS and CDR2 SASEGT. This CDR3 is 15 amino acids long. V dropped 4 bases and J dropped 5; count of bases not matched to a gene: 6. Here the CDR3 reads CASSGGWTGNEKLFF. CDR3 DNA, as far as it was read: TGTGCCAGCAGTGGGGGGTGGACAGGGAATGAAAAA.

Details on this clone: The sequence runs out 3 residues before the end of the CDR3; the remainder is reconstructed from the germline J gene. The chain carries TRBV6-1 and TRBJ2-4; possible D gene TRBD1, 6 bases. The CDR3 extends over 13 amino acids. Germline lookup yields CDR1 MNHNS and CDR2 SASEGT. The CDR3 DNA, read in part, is TGTGCCAGCAGTGAACAGGGGCTAGGGGAT. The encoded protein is CASSEQGLGD. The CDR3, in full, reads CASSEQGLGDQYF.

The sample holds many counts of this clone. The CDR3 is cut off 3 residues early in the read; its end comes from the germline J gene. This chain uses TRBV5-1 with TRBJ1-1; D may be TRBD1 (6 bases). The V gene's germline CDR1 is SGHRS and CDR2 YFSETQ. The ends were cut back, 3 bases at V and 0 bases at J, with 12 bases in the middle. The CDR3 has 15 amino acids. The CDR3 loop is CASSWGPGVNTEAFF. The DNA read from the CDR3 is TGCGCCAGCAGCTGGGGGCCGGGAGTGAACACTGAA.

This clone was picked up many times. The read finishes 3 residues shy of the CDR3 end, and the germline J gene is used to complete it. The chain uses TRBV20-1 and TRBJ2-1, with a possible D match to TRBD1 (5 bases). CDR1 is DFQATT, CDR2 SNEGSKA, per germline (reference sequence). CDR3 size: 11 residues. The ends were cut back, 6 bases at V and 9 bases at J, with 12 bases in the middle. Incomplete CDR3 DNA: TGCAGTGCGCCCCAGGGTATTGAG. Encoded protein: CSAPQGIE. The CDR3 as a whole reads CSAPQGIEQFF.

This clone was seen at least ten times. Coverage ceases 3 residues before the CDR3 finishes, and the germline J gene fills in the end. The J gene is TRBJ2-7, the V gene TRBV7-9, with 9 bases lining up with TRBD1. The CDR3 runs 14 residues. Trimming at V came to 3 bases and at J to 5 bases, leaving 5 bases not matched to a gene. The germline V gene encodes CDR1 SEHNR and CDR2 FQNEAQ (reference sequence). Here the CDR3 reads CASSLGQGIHEQYF. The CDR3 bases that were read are TGTGCCAGCAGCTTGGGACAGGGAATCCACGAG.